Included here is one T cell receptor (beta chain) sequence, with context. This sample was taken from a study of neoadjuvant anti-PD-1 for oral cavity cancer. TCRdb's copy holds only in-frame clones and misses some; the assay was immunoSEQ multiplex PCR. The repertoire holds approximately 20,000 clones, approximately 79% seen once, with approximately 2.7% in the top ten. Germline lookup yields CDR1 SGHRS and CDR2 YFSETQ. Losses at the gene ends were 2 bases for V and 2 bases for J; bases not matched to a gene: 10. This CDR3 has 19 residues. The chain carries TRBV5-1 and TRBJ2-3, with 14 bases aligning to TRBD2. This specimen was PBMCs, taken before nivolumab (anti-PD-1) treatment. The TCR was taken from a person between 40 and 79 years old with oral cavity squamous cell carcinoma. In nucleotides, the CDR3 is TGCGCCAGCAGCTTCGCCCCGACTAGCGGGAGGGCCGACACAGATACGCAGTATTTT. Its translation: CASSFAPTSGRADTDTQYF.